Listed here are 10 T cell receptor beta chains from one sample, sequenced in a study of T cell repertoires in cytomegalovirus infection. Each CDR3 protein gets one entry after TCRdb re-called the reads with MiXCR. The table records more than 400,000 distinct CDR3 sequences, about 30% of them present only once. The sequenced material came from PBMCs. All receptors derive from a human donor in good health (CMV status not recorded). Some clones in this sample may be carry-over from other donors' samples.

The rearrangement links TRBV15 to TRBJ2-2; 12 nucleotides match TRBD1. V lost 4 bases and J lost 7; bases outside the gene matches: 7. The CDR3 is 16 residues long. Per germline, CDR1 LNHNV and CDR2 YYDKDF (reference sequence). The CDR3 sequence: CATSNRDRGQVGELFF. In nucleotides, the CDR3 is TGTGCCACCAGCAACCGGGACAGGGGGCAAGTCGGGGAGCTGTTTTTT.

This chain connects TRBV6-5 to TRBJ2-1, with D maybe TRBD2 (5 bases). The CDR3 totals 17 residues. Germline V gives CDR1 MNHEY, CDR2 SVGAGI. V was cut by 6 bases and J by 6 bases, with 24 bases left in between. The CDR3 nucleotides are TGTGCCAGCAGCAAGGAAGGAGCGGTTGGGTGGGGCAATGAGCAGTTCTTC. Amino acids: CASSKEGAVGWGNEQFF.

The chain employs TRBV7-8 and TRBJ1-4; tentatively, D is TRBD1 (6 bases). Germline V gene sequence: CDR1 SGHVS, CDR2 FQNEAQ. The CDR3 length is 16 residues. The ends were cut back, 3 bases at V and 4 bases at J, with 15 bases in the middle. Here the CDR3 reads CASSFSSRTVNEKLFF. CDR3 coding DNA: TGTGCCAGCAGCTTCTCCTCGAGGACAGTTAATGAAAAACTGTTTTTT.

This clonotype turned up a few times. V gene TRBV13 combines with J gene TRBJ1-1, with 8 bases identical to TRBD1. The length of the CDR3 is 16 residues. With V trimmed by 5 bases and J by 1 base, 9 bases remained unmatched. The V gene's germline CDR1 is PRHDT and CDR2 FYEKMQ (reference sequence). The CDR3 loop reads CASSEPTGAKNTEAFF. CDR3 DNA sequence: TGTGCCAGCAGCGAACCGACAGGGGCAAAGAACACTGAAGCTTTCTTT.

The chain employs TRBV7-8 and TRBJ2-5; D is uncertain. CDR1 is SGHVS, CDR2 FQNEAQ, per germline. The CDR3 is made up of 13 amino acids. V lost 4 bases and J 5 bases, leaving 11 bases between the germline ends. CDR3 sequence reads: CASSSLQGETQYF. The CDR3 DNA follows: TGTGCCAGCAGCTCTCTACAAGGGGAGACCCAGTACTTC. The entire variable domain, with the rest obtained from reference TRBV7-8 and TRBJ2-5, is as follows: GAGVSQSPRYKVAKRGQDVALRCDPISGHVSLFWYQQALGQGPEFLTYFQNEAQLDKSGLPSDRFFAERPEGSVSTLKIQRTQQEDSAVYLCASSSLQGETQYFGPGTRLLVL.

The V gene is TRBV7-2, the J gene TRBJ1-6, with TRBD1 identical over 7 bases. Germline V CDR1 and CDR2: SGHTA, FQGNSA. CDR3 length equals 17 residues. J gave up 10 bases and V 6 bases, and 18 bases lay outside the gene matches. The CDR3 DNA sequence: TGTGCCAGCAGTTTTGGCCCAAGACAGGGTCGGAGCTCACCCCTCCACTTT. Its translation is CASSFGPRQGRSSPLHF.

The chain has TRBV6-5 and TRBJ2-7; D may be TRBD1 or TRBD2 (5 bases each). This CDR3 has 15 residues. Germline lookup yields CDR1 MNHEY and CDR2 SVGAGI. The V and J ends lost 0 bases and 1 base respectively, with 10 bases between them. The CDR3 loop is CASSYSGTSSYEQYF. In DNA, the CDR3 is TGTGCCAGCAGTTACTCAGGGACCTCTTCCTACGAGCAGTACTTC.

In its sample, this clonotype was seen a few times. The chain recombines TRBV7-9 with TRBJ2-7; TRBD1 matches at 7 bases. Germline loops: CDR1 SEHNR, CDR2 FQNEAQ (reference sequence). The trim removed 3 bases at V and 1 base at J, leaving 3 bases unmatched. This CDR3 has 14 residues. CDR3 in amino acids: CASSFGQASYEQYV. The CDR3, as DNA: TGTGCCAGCAGCTTCGGACAGGCATCCTACGAGCAGTACGTC.

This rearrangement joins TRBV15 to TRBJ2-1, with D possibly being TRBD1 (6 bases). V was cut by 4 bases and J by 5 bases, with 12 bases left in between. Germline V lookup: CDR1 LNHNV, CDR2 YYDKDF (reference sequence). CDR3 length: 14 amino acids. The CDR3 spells CATSIWAGDNEQFF. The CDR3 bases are TGTGCCACCAGCATTTGGGCAGGGGACAATGAGCAGTTCTTC.

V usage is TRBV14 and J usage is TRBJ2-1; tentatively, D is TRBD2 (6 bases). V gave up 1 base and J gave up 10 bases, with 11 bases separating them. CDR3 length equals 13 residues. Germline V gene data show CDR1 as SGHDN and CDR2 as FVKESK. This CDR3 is CASSQGLGLEQFF. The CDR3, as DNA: TGTGCCAGCAGCCAAGGACTAGGCCTCGAGCAGTTCTTC.